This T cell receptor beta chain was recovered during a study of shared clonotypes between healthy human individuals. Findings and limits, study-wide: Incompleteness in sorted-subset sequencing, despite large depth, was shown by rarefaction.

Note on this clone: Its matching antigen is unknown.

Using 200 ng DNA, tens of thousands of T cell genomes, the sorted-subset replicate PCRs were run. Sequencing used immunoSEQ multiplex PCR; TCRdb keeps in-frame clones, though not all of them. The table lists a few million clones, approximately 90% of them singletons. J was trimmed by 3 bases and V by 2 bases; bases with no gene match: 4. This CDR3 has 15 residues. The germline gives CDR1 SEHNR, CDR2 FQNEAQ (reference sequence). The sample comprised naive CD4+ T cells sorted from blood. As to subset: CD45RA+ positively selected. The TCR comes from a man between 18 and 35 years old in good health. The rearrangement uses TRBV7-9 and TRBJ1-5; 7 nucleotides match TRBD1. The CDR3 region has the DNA TGTGCCAGCAGCTTAACGGGACAGACCAATCAGCCCCAGCATTTT. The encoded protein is CASSLTGQTNQPQHF.